This entry describes one TCR beta chain. This sample is drawn from a study of control samples from healthy donors and cancer patients. This CDR3 is 15 amino acids long. Trimming removed 0 bases from V and 2 bases from J, with 8 bases in between. Germline lookup yields CDR1 SGHVS and CDR2 FNYEAQ. TCRdb keeps only in-frame clones here, not all; method: immunoSEQ multiplex PCR. The sample includes some 150,000 clones, just under 95% seen only once; the top ten take over 3.5%. The sequence was collected from a woman in her sixties or seventies in good health. Specimen: blood. The rearrangement joins TRBV7-6 to TRBJ1-3; a possible D gene is TRBD1 (6 bases). CDR3 DNA: TGTGCCAGCAGCTTAGCAACAGGGACTGGAAACACCATATATTTT. Protein: CASSLATGTGNTIYF.